A single sample is the source of the 12 T cell receptor beta chains below, sequenced in a study of blood T cell repertoires in COVID-19. This table comes from immunoSEQ multiplex PCR, and its TCRdb copy is limited to in-frame clones, with some not included. The table has tens of thousands of clones, approximately 83% seen once. The sequenced sample consisted of peripheral blood. The origin of the receptors is a man between 35 and 55 years old with COVID-19, enrolled during active disease.

This chain connects TRBV7-2 to TRBJ2-1; 10 nucleotides align to TRBD2. V dropped 8 bases and J dropped 7; count of bases not matched to a gene: 8. CDR1 is SGHTA and CDR2 is FQGNSA in the germline V gene. This CDR3 contains 14 residues. The CDR3 loop reads CASLSGGLLNEQFF. The CDR3 DNA reads TGTGCCAGCCTTAGCGGGGGGCTACTAAATGAGCAGTTCTTC.

The chain has TRBV2 and TRBJ2-1; 11 bases match TRBD2. Germline values: CDR1 SNHLY, CDR2 FYNNEI. J lost 6 bases, V lost 5 bases, and 12 bases had no gene match. The CDR3 has 17 amino acids. CDR3 sequence: CASSRRFSGGAGNEQFF. The CDR3 coding sequence is TGTGCCAGCAGTCGCAGATTTAGCGGGGGGGCCGGCAATGAGCAGTTCTTC.

This rearrangement joins TRBV6-5 to TRBJ1-2; D remains unclear. Deletions cut 6 bases from V and 3 bases from J, with 17 bases between. The CDR3 totals 15 residues. CDR1 and CDR2 from the germline V gene are MNHEY and SVGAGI. CDR3 in DNA: TGTGCCAGCAGGAGTGGTATAGGAGCTGACTATGGCTACACCTTC. Residues: CASRSGIGADYGYTF.

This chain links TRBV7-9 with TRBJ2-3; D perhaps matches TRBD1 (6 bases). V lost 5 bases and J lost 6, with 21 bases in between. Germline-derived CDR1 and CDR2 are SEHNR and FQNEAQ (reference sequence). The length of the CDR3 is 16 residues. CDR3 protein: CASSASRGLGADTQYF. The CDR3 DNA reads as TGTGCCAGCAGCGCCAGTAGGGGTTTGGGGGCCGATACGCAGTATTTT.

CDR3 nucleotides: TGTGCCAGCAGTGGTTTTGGGACAGGGGCCTACGAGCAGTACTTC. Translated, it gives CASSGFGTGAYEQYF. The chain joins TRBV2 to TRBJ2-7; 10 bases are shared with TRBD1. The CDR3 runs to 15 residues. After removal of 4 bases from V and 2 bases from J, the junction contained 5 bases not matched to a gene. The germline V gene has CDR1 SNHLY and CDR2 FYNNEI.

The DNA for the CDR3 is TGCGCCAGCAGTGAGTTAGGGGGCGTTAGCTCTGGGGCCAACGTCCTGACTTTC. Translating it yields CASSELGGVSSGANVLTF. The chain is built from TRBV10-2 and TRBJ2-6; the match to TRBD1 covers 7 bases. V shed 1 base and J 0 bases; nucleotides not matched to a gene: 6. The CDR3 runs 18 residues. CDR1 WSHSY and CDR2 SAAADI come from the germline V gene.

This sequence joins TRBV27 and TRBJ2-2; D is perhaps TRBD2 (5 bases). Per the germline V gene, CDR1 is MNHEY and CDR2 is SMNVEV (reference sequence). Trimming stripped 4 bases from V and 9 bases from J, with 12 bases between. This CDR3 is built from 13 residues. CDR3 bases: TGTGCCAGCAGTTCCTACCCCGGGAGGGAGCTGTTTTTT. Translating gives CASSSYPGRELFF.

The chain employs TRBV5-1 and TRBJ1-2; no reliable D call. Germline assignment: CDR1 SGHRS and CDR2 YFSETQ. V was cut by 0 bases and J by 2 bases, with 11 bases left in between. This CDR3 region has 15 residues. The CDR3 DNA sequence: TGCGCCAGCAGCTTGGCCGCAGGCGCCAACTATGGCTACACCTTC. The encoded protein is CASSLAAGANYGYTF.

The J gene is TRBJ1-4, the V gene TRBV5-8; 7 positions agree with TRBD1. Germline loops: CDR1 SGHTS, CDR2 YDEGEE. The CDR3 is made up of 15 amino acids. Losses at the gene ends were 4 bases for V and 5 bases for J; bases not matched to a gene: 8. The CDR3 reads CASSPRQGINEKLFF. The CDR3 region has the DNA TGTGCCAGCAGCCCACGACAGGGAATAAATGAAAAACTGTTTTTT. Filled out from reference TRBV5-8 and TRBJ1-4, the complete variable domain reads EAGVTQSPTHLIKTRGQQATLRCSPISGHTSVYWYQQALGLGLQFLLWYDEGEERNRGNFPPRFSGRQFPNYSSELNVNALELEDSALYLCASSPRQGINEKLFFGSGTQLSVL.

This clone was counted only a few times. The J gene is TRBJ2-5, the V gene TRBV11-3; D unclear. Germline V CDR1 and CDR2: SGHNT, YENEEA. The CDR3 totals 13 residues. V was cut by 3 bases and J by 5 bases, with 10 bases left in between. The CDR3 is CASSFSASETQYF. In DNA, the CDR3 is TGTGCCAGCAGCTTTTCAGCGTCGGAGACCCAGTACTTC.

The chain joins TRBV23-1 to TRBJ2-7, with 7 bases that match TRBD2. TRBV23-1 is an ORF, with its function uncertain. Trimming at V came to 3 bases and at J to 3 bases, leaving 8 bases not matched to a gene. The CDR3 is 15 amino acids. CDR3 protein: CASSQGGRDFYEQYF. Here the CDR3 DNA reads TGCGCCAGCAGTCAGGGGGGGAGAGACTTCTACGAGCAGTACTTC.

This clone appeared once. This chain links TRBV6-5 with TRBJ2-7, with 9 bases fitting TRBD1. This CDR3 comprises 15 residues. The J segment lost 4 bases and the V segment lost 2 bases, leaving 6 bases of the junction unmatched. Germline values: CDR1 MNHEY, CDR2 SVGAGI. The CDR3 spells CASSYRGQGTYEQYF. The CDR3 nucleotides are TGTGCCAGCAGTTACAGAGGACAGGGGACATACGAGCAGTACTTC.